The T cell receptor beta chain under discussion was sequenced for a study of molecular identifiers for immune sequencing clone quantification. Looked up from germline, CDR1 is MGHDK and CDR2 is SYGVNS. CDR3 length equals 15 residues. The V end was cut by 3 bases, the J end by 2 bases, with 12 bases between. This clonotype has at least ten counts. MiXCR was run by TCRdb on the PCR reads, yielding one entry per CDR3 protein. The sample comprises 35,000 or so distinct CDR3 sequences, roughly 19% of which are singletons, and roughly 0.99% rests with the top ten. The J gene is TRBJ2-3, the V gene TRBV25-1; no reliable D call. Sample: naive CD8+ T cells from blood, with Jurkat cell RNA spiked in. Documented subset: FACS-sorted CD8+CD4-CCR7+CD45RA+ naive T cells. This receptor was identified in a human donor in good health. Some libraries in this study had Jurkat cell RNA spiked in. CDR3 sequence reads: CASSDRPTHTDTQYF. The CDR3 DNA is TGTGCCAGCAGTGACCGGCCTACCCACACAGATACGCAGTATTTT.